Listed here are 16 T cell receptor beta chains from one sample, sequenced in a study of T cells in Graves' hyperthyroidism and ophthalmopathy. Authors of the study amplified TCR beta CDR3 regions from RNA transcripts. The study used the HTBI primer set for a first-round RT-PCR of the TCR CDR3. TCRdb passed the multiplex PCR reads through MiXCR, listing each CDR3 protein once. The table has 450,000 to 600,000 distinct CDR3 sequences, 15% to 20% seen once; the top ten hold 47%. Sequences were obtained from blood. These receptors all stem from a man between 40 and 49 years old with Graves' ophthalmopathy.

This clonotype was observed at least ten times. The genes are TRBV2 and TRBJ2-7; D is possibly TRBD1 or TRBD2 (5 bases each). Trimming removed 7 bases from V and 0 bases from J, with 13 bases in between. CDR3 length equals 14 residues. Per the germline V gene, CDR1 is SNHLY and CDR2 is FYNNEI. CDR3 sequence: CASTKGTLSYEQYF. CDR3 coding DNA: TGTGCCAGCACCAAGGGGACGCTCTCCTACGAGCAGTACTTC.

The V and J genes are TRBV4-3 and TRBJ1-2; D may be TRBD1 (6 bases). Germline assignment: CDR1 LGHNA and CDR2 YSLEER. The CDR3 spans 13 residues. V lost 5 bases and J lost 8, with 15 bases in between. The CDR3 spells CASSVTQGSGYTF. The DNA for the CDR3 is TGCGCCAGCAGCGTGACACAGGGTTCCGGCTACACCTTC.

As for this clonotype: A much larger clone lies one base from this, so it may be a read error. This sequence joins TRBV6-1 and TRBJ2-7; D may be TRBD1 (6 bases). Trimming removed 5 bases at V and 2 bases at J, with 10 bases between. CDR1 and CDR2 (germline): MNHNS, SASEGT. The CDR3 covers 13 residues. CDR3 sequence reads: CASSSTGPYEQYF. The CDR3, as DNA: TGTGCCAGCAGTTCCACAGGGCCCTACGAGCAGTACTTC.

The V call is TRBV3-1, the J call TRBJ2-3; 9 positions agree with TRBD2. CDR1 and CDR2 from the germline V gene are LGHDT and YNNKEL (reference sequence). V gave up 0 bases and J gave up 4 bases; unmatched junction bases: 14. The CDR3 is made up of 19 amino acids. The CDR3 sequence: CASSQEAPWGLAGSDTQYF. The CDR3 DNA is TGTGCCAGCAGCCAAGAGGCCCCCTGGGGACTAGCAGGATCAGATACGCAGTATTTT.

This clonotype came up a few times. CDR3 amino acids: CASRVVATEAFF. CDR3 nucleotide sequence: TGTGCCAGCAGGGTCGTGGCCACTGAAGCTTTCTTT. The chain links TRBV2 to TRBJ1-1, with D uncertain. The CDR3 has 12 residues. Germline CDR1 and CDR2: SNHLY and FYNNEI. Deletions cut 6 bases from V and 4 bases from J, with 9 bases between.

This clonotype was found a few times. This may be a read error: a much more frequent sequence differs by one nucleotide. The V gene is TRBV3-1, the J gene TRBJ2-1; a weak D match, TRBD1 (6 bases). CDR3 size: 16 residues. CDR1 is LGHDT, CDR2 YNNKEL, per germline (reference sequence). The chain's CDR3 is CASSQVLRDKYNEQLF. The DNA for the CDR3 is TGTGCCAGCAGCCAAGTCCTCCGGGACAAGTACAATGAGCAGCTCTTC.

Ten or more counts support this clonotype. The V gene is TRBV20-1, the J gene TRBJ1-1; D perhaps matches TRBD1 (6 bases). The germline V gene has CDR1 DFQATT and CDR2 SNEGSKA (reference sequence). Trimming left V 5 bases short and J 6 bases short, with 19 bases between. The CDR3 totals 14 residues. The CDR3 nucleotides read TGCAGTGCTTTCCGCGGGACACCAGAGGCTGAAGCTTTCTTT. This gives the protein CSAFRGTPEAEAFF.

The chain is built from TRBV29-1 and TRBJ1-5; D may be TRBD1 (6 bases). V was pared by 7 bases and J by 8 bases, with 24 bases between. Germline V gene sequence: CDR1 SQVTM, CDR2 ANQGSEA. This CDR3 has 15 amino acids. DNA of the CDR3: TGCAGCGCCTCAGATGGGGTGGGGGGCAAGGAGCCCCAGCATTTT. It specifies CSASDGVGGKEPQHF. Filled out from reference TRBV29-1 and TRBJ1-5, the complete variable domain reads SAVISQKPSRDICQRGTSLTIQCQVDSQVTMMFWYRQQPGQSLTLIATANQGSEATYESGFVIDKFPISRPNLTFSTLTVSNMSPEDSSIYLCSASDGVGGKEPQHFGDGTRLSIL.

This clonotype was picked up many times. This rearrangement joins TRBV27 to TRBJ2-3; 14 bases fit TRBD2. J gave up 4 bases and V 3 bases, and 3 bases lay outside the gene matches. The CDR3 is 16 amino acids. Germline V gene lookup returns CDR1 MNHEY and CDR2 SMNVEV (reference sequence). Here the CDR3 DNA reads TGTGCCAGCAGTTTCCGGGGACTAGCGGGAGCAGATACGCAGTATTTT. Translated, it gives CASSFRGLAGADTQYF.

This clonotype appeared many times. V and J are TRBV30 and TRBJ2-7; possibly TRBD1 or TRBD2 for D (5 bases each). V was pared by 0 bases and J by 7 bases, with 16 bases between. Germline-derived CDR1 and CDR2 are GTSNPN and SVGIG (reference sequence). The CDR3 has 14 amino acids. The CDR3: CAWSVRGVIGEQYF. The CDR3 DNA is TGTGCCTGGAGTGTAAGGGGAGTGATAGGAGAGCAGTACTTC.

The chain joins TRBV7-2 to TRBJ2-7; maybe TRBD2 (5 bases). The CDR3 covers 17 residues. V lost 3 bases to trimming and J lost 6 bases, with 24 bases between them. Germline V lookup: CDR1 SGHTA, CDR2 FQGNSA. This CDR3 is CASSFPSRAGVVGEQYF. In nucleotides, the CDR3 is TGTGCCAGCAGCTTCCCCTCGAGGGCAGGCGTGGTTGGCGAGCAGTACTTC.

This clonotype appeared many times. The chain has TRBV12-3 or TRBV12-4 and TRBJ2-3; unclear D gene. Trimming removed 10 bases from V and 2 bases from J, with 10 bases in between. CDR3 length equals 12 residues. In nucleotides, the CDR3 is TGTGCCAACCGCCTGGACACAGATACGCAGTATTTT. This codes for CANRLDTDTQYF.

The chain employs TRBV7-2 and TRBJ2-1; 9 nucleotides agree with TRBD2. This CDR3 spans 16 amino acids. In germline, CDR1 is SGHTA, CDR2 FQGNSA. Trimming at V came to 1 base and at J to 8 bases, leaving 9 bases not matched to a gene. In DNA form, the CDR3 reads TGTGCCAGCAGCTTAGTTGGTAGCGGGAGAGGGCATGAGCAGTTCTTC. Translating gives CASSLVGSGRGHEQFF. Variable domain in full (rest from reference TRBV7-2 and TRBJ2-1): GAGVSQSPSNKVTEKGKDVELRCDPISGHTALYWYRQSLGQGLEFLIYFQGNSAPDKSGLPSDRFSAERTGGSVSTLTIQRTQQEDSAVYLCASSLVGSGRGHEQFFGPGTRLTVL.

The gene calls are TRBV6-1 and TRBJ2-3; D gene unclear. Looked up from germline, CDR1 is MNHNS and CDR2 is SASEGT. The CDR3 runs 15 residues. Trimming removed 2 bases at V and 2 bases at J, with 11 bases between. The CDR3: CASSEWARNTDTQYF. DNA for the CDR3: TGTGCCAGCAGTGAATGGGCCAGGAACACAGATACGCAGTATTTT.

This clonotype was counted many times. The chain links TRBV12-3 or TRBV12-4 to TRBJ1-5, with no clear D. V was trimmed by 6 bases and J by 3 bases, leaving 12 bases between them. CDR3 length: 14 residues. DNA for the CDR3: TGTGCCAGCAGCTCTCGAGGATACAATCAGCCCCAGCATTTT. Translated, it gives CASSSRGYNQPQHF.

This clonotype was seen a handful of times. CDR3 in amino acids: CASRVSGGPYNEQFF. The CDR3 coding sequence is TGTGCCAGCAGGGTTAGCGGGGGGCCGTACAATGAGCAGTTCTTC. V gene TRBV6-1 combines with J gene TRBJ2-1, with 10 bases aligning to TRBD2. The V and J ends lost 6 bases and 4 bases, in that order; junction bases with no gene match: 6. CDR1 and CDR2 from the germline V gene are MNHNS and SASEGT. The CDR3 contains 15 residues.